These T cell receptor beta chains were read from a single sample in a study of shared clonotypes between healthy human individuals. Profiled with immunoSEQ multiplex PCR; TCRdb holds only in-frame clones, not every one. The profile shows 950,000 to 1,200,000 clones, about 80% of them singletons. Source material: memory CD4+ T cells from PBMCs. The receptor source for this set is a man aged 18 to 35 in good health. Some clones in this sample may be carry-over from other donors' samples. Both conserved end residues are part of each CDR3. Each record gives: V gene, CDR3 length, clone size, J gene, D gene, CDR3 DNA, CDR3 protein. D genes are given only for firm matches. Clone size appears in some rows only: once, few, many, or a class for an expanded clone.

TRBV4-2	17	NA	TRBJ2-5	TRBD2	TGTGCCAGCAGCCAAGATGTACCGGGAGGATACCAAGAGACCCAGTACTTC	CASSQDVPGGYQETQYF
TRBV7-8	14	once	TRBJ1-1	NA	TGTGCCAGCAGCCGAAGGACCACGAACACTGAAGCTTTCTTT	CASSRRTTNTEAFF
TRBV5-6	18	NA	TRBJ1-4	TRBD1	TGTGCCAGCAGCTTAATGGGGAAGTTCGGTTCAGGGGGCGAAAAACTGTTTTTT	CASSLMGKFGSGGEKLFF
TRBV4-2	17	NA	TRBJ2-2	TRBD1	TGTGCCAGCAGCCAAAATCGGGGACAGGTCTCCACCGGGGAGCTGTTTTTT	CASSQNRGQVSTGELFF
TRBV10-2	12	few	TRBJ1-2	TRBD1	TGCGCCGTTTCTGGACAGGGCTATGGCTACACCTTC	CAVSGQGYGYTF
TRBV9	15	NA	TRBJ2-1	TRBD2	TGTGCCAGCAGCGCGACGGGACTAGGAGGTAATGAGCAGTTCTTC	CASSATGLGGNEQFF
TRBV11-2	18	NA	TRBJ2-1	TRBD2	TGTGCCAGCAGCTCCCCTTGGGGTAGCGGGAGAGGGGGGAATGAGCAGTTCTTC	CASSSPWGSGRGGNEQFF
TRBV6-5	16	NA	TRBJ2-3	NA	TGTGCCAGCAGTTACTCGGCCCCAAGGGTCACAGATACGCAGTATTTT	CASSYSAPRVTDTQYF
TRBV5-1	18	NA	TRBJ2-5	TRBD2	TGCGCCAGCAGCTCGGCCGGGACTAGCGGGAGGGCCGGGGAGACCCAGTACTTC	CASSSAGTSGRAGETQYF
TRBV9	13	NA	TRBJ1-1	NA	TGTGCCAGCAGCGTTGGGGTGGACAGCCGGCCGCTCTTT	CASSVGVDSRPLF
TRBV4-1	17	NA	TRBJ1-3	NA	TGCGCCAGCAGCCAATCCCCCCCAGGGAATTCTGGAAACACCATATATTTT	CASSQSPPGNSGNTIYF
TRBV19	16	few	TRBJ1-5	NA	TGTGCCAGTAGTATAGGGGCGGTCGGGGGCGGTCAGCCCCAGCATTTT	CASSIGAVGGGQPQHF
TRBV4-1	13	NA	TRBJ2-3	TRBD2	TGCGCCAGCAGCCAAGCCTATCCGGGGGGGCAGTATTTT	CASSQAYPGGQYF
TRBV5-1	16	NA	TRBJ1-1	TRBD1	TGCGCCAGCAGCTGGGTGGGACAGGGGATGAACACTGAAGCTTTCTTT	CASSWVGQGMNTEAFF
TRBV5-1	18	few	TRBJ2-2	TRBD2	TGCGCCAGCAGCTTAGCCGGTACTAGCGCCCCGAACACCGGGGAGCTGTTTTTT	CASSLAGTSAPNTGELFF
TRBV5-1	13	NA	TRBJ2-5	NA	TGCGCCAGCAGCCAGGGTATCTGGGAGACCCAGTACTTC	CASSQGIWETQYF
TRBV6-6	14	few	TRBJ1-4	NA	TGTGCCAGCAGCATAAGGGAGAGCAGGGAAAAACTGTTTTTT	CASSIRESREKLFF
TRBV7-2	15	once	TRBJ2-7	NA	TGTGCCAGCAGCTTAGTGGGCGGGAACACCTACGAGCAGTACTTC	CASSLVGGNTYEQYF
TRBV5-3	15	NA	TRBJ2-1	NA	TGTGCCAGAAGCTTTTCCCGGGAGCATTACAATGAGCAGTTCTTC	CARSFSREHYNEQFF
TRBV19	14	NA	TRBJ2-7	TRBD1	TGTGCCAGCAGCGAACAGACAGGGGGCTACGAGCAGTACTTC	CASSEQTGGYEQYF
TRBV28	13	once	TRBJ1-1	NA	TGTGCCAGCACAGGGGAGGCCAACACTGAAGCTTTCTTT	CASTGEANTEAFF
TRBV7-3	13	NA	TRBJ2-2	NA	TGTGCCAGCAGTGTCAGGATTGGCGGGGAGCTGTTTTTT	CASSVRIGGELFF
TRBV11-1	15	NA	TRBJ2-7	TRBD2	TGTGCCAGCAGCTACAGGCTGGGTGCGGGAGGCGAGCAGTACTTC	CASSYRLGAGGEQYF
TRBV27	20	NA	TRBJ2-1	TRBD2	TGTGCCAGCAGCCGAATGAAAGCGACCTTCGGGACTAGCTCCTACAATGAGCAGTTCTTC	CASSRMKATFGTSSYNEQFF
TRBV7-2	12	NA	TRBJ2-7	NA	TGTGCCAGCAGCTTAATCCCCCACGAGCAGTACTTC	CASSLIPHEQYF
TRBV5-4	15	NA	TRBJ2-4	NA	TGTGCCAGCAGCTTAGGGGGGGATGCCAAAAACATTCAGTACTTC	CASSLGGDAKNIQYF
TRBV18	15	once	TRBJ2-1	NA	TGTGCCAGCTCACCGTGGCGGGAAACCTACAATGAGCAGTTCTTC	CASSPWRETYNEQFF
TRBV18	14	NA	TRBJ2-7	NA	TGTGCCAGCTCACCATTGGGGAGTTACCTCGAGCAGTACTTC	CASSPLGSYLEQYF
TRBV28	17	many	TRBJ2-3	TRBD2	TGTGCCAGCAGTGCCCCCGGGACTAGGGCGGGCACAGATACGCAGTATTTT	CASSAPGTRAGTDTQYF
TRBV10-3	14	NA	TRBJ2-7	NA	TGTGCCATCAGTGAGTCGAAGGGTGGGGGCGAGCAGTACTTC	CAISESKGGGEQYF
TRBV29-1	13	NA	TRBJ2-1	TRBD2	TGCAGCGTTGACTCGGCTAGCGGGAGATGGCAGTTCTTC	CSVDSASGRWQFF
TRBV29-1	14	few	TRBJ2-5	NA	TGCAGCGTTGTAGTAAGGATGGGGCGGGAGACCCAGTACTTC	CSVVVRMGRETQYF
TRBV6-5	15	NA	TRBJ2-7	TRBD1	TGTGCCAGCAGTTACCGTAGGGACAGGGGCCACGAGCAGTACTTC	CASSYRRDRGHEQYF
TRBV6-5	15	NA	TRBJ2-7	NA	TGTGCCAGCAGTTACTCTAACGGACAAGCCTACGAGCAGTACTTC	CASSYSNGQAYEQYF
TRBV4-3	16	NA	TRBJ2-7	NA	TGCGCCAGCAGCCAAGAAACACCCCCCGCGACCTACGAGCAGTACTTC	CASSQETPPATYEQYF
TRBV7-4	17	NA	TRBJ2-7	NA	TGTGCCAGCAGCTTAGGTAGTCCCAGGACCGTTTCCTACGAGCAGTACTTC	CASSLGSPRTVSYEQYF
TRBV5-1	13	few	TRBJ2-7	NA	TGCGCCAGCTGCCCCGGGAACAAGCCCGAGCAGTACTTC	CASCPGNKPEQYF
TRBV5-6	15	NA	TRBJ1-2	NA	TGTGCCAGCAGGGAGACAGGCCGGGCTAACTATGGCTACACCTTC	CASRETGRANYGYTF
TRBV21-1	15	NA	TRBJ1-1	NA	TGTGCCAGCAGCAAAGTCTATTGGGAGGCCACTGAAGCTTTCTTT	CASSKVYWEATEAFF
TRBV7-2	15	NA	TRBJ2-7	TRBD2	TGTGCCAGCAGCGTAACTAGCGGAGGCTCCTACGAGCAGTACTTC	CASSVTSGGSYEQYF
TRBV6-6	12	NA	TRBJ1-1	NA	TGTGCCAGCAGTTACCTGGCGCGAGAAGCTTTCTTT	CASSYLAREAFF
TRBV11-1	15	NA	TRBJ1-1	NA	TGTGCCAGCAGTCCAATTCCGGGACGGAACACTGAAGCTTTCTTT	CASSPIPGRNTEAFF